Shown below are 21 T cell receptor beta chains from a single sample sequenced in a study of shared clonotypes between healthy human individuals. Produced via immunoSEQ multiplex PCR; TCRdb's table is partial and in-frame only. The table includes about 2 million clones, over 85% detected once. It was CD45RO-negative cells, positively selected for CCR7, that made up naive CD8 cells, with terminally differentiated effector memory CD45RA+ cells excluded. The material sequenced was naive CD8+ T cells sorted from blood. The receptors were gathered from a man between 18 and 29 years old in good health.

DNA of the CDR3: TGTGCCAGCAGTTTGGGGGGTGAGGGAGTGAACATTCAGTACTTC. It is translated as CASSLGGEGVNIQYF. The chain is built from TRBV27 and TRBJ2-4, with D possibly TRBD2 on 6 matching bases. CDR1 and CDR2 (germline): MNHEY, SMNVEV (reference sequence). With 3 bases removed from V and 7 bases from J, the gap between germline ends came to 16 bases. This CDR3 comprises 15 residues.

This sequence joins TRBV29-1 and TRBJ1-1; no firm D call. Trimming cost V 2 bases and J 6 bases, with 13 bases left between them. CDR3 size: 13 residues. Germline CDR1 and CDR2: SQVTM and ANQGSEA. CDR3 protein: CSVEFADLAEAFF. For the CDR3, the DNA is TGCAGCGTTGAATTTGCGGATTTAGCTGAAGCTTTCTTT.

The chain links TRBV4-3 to TRBJ2-7; TRBD1 or TRBD2 may be the D gene (6 bases each). The CDR3 loop spans 15 amino acids. V was trimmed by 0 bases and J by 5 bases, leaving 14 bases between them. The germline V gene encodes CDR1 LGHNA and CDR2 YSLEER. The CDR3 sequence: CASSQEWGARDEQYF. The DNA for the CDR3 is TGCGCCAGCAGCCAAGAATGGGGGGCTAGGGACGAGCAGTACTTC.

This chain uses TRBV5-1 with TRBJ2-7; D not resolved. Trimming pared 2 bases from V and 2 bases from J, leaving 11 bases between. In germline, CDR1 is SGHRS, CDR2 YFSETQ. This CDR3 has 14 amino acids. This chain's CDR3 is CASSFRSEPYEQYF. The CDR3 bases are TGCGCCAGCAGCTTCCGGTCAGAGCCCTACGAGCAGTACTTC.

This chain links TRBV6-5 with TRBJ2-7, with 9 bases identical to TRBD1. V dropped 4 bases and J dropped 7; count of bases not matched to a gene: 11. The CDR3 runs to 15 residues. Germline V CDR1 and CDR2: MNHEY, SVGAGI. CDR3 protein: CASSSVGQGDGEQYF. CDR3 sequence (DNA): TGTGCCAGCAGTTCCGTGGGACAGGGAGATGGGGAGCAGTACTTC.

CDR3 nucleotides: TGTGCCATCAGTGAGATTCAAGAGACCCAGTACTTC. Amino acids: CAISEIQETQYF. The chain employs TRBV10-3 and TRBJ2-5; D is ambiguous. Trimming cost V 2 bases and J 2 bases, with 3 bases left between them. CDR1 is ENHRY, CDR2 SYGVKD, per germline. The CDR3 is 12 residues long.

This clone was found once. The chain couples TRBV19 to TRBJ2-1, with D perhaps TRBD2 (6 bases). Germline V lookup: CDR1 LNHDA, CDR2 SQIVND (reference sequence). V gave up 3 bases and J gave up 4 bases, with 13 bases separating them. The length of the CDR3 is 15 residues. CDR3 DNA sequence: TGTGCCAGTAGTATCATGAGGAGCGGGTACAATGAGCAGTTCTTC. It codes for CASSIMRSGYNEQFF.

V and J are TRBV28 and TRBJ1-5, with D unclear. This CDR3 has 14 amino acids. Looked up from germline, CDR1 is MDHEN and CDR2 is SYDVKM. Trimming cost V 4 bases and J 0 bases, with 7 bases left between them. DNA of the CDR3: TGTGCCAGCAGTTGGGATTATAGCAATCAGCCCCAGCATTTT. Translating it yields CASSWDYSNQPQHF.

The gene calls are TRBV7-9 and TRBJ2-1, with no clear D. This CDR3 contains 11 residues. Germline CDR1 reads SEHNR; CDR2 reads FQNEAQ (reference sequence). Trimming took 5 bases from V and 8 from J, leaving 7 bases between them. DNA of the CDR3: TGTGCCAGCAGCCCCGCCGATGAGCAGTTCTTC. Translated, it gives CASSPADEQFF.

The chain is built from TRBV4-3 and TRBJ2-1; D gene uncertain. The CDR3 runs to 16 residues. V was clipped by 0 bases and J by 0 bases, with 9 bases between them. CDR1 is LGHNA, CDR2 YSLEER, per germline. CDR3 DNA: TGCGCCAGCAGCCAAGATACCGGCACCTCCTACAATGAGCAGTTCTTC. Translating gives CASSQDTGTSYNEQFF.

This sequence joins TRBV7-6 and TRBJ1-2, with a weak D call TRBD1 (6 bases). Trimming removed 3 bases at V and 1 base at J, with 15 bases between. Germline V gives CDR1 SGHVS, CDR2 FNYEAQ. This CDR3 contains 16 residues. The CDR3 DNA reads as TGTGCCAGCAGCTTGTACGGGACAAACCTTAACTATGGCTACACCTTC. This codes for CASSLYGTNLNYGYTF.

Of note for this clone: Within the sample, other DNA sequences also encode this same CDR3. The rearrangement links TRBV12-5 to TRBJ1-2; D not certain. Trimming stripped 2 bases from V and 1 base from J, with 5 bases between. Germline V CDR1 and CDR2: LGHNT, FRNRAP. The CDR3 is made up of 13 amino acids. The CDR3: CASGLNSNYGYTF. The CDR3 DNA reads TGTGCTAGTGGTTTGAACAGTAACTATGGCTACACCTTC.

The rearrangement uses TRBV27 and TRBJ2-1; the match to TRBD2 covers 11 bases. The germline CDR1 and CDR2 sequences are MNHEY and SMNVEV (reference sequence). The CDR3 is 14 residues long. J gave up 7 bases and V 8 bases, and 7 bases lay outside the gene matches. CDR3 protein: CASSTSGRANEQFF. CDR3 nucleotides: TGTGCCAGCTCTACTAGCGGGAGAGCAAATGAGCAGTTCTTC.

To note about this clone: The junction shows a germline mismatch at one end, possibly a read error. Other DNA sequences in the sample encode the same CDR3. The V gene is TRBV11-2, the J gene TRBJ2-7; the D call may be TRBD1 or TRBD2 (5 bases each). The CDR3 is 14 amino acids. CDR1 SGHAT and CDR2 FQNNGV come from the germline V gene. The CDR3 nucleotides are TGTGCCAGCAGTTTAGTTGGGGGACCCTACGAGCAGTACTTC. Protein: CASSLVGGPYEQYF.

The chain combines TRBV7-9 with TRBJ1-3; D may be TRBD1 (6 bases). The germline CDR1 and CDR2 sequences are SEHNR and FQNEAQ (reference sequence). Deletions cut 5 bases from V and 0 bases from J, with 14 bases between. The CDR3 has 16 residues. In nucleotides, the CDR3 is TGTGCCAGCAGCCCCCCGGGAGGGGGCTCTGGAAACACCATATATTTT. It codes for CASSPPGGGSGNTIYF.

In the case of this clone: Distinct nucleotide sequences in the sample also encode this CDR3. This rearrangement joins TRBV28 to TRBJ1-5; the D gene is possibly TRBD1 (5 bases). V lost 2 bases and J lost 7, with 9 bases in between. This CDR3 spans 13 amino acids. CDR1 and CDR2 from the germline V gene are MDHEN and SYDVKM. Here the CDR3 reads CASSLRGQQPQHF. The CDR3 nucleotides read TGTGCCAGCAGTTTAAGGGGCCAGCAGCCCCAGCATTTT.

V is TRBV10-2 and J is TRBJ2-7; tentatively, D is TRBD2 (6 bases). V gave up 7 bases and J gave up 4 bases, with 11 bases separating them. This CDR3 spans 12 amino acids. Germline CDR1 is WSHSY and CDR2 is SAAADI. The CDR3 nucleotides are TGCGCCAGCATGTCGGAGGGGTACGAGCAGTACTTC. Encoded protein: CASMSEGYEQYF.

The CDR3 nucleotides are TGTGCCAGCAGCCAAGGGGGTAGGGGCACTGAAGCTTTCTTT. Translated: CASSQGGRGTEAFF. The gene calls are TRBV14 and TRBJ1-1; tentatively, D is TRBD1 (5 bases). This CDR3 is 14 amino acids long. Per the germline V gene, CDR1 is SGHDN and CDR2 is FVKESK. The ends were cut back, 1 base at V and 4 bases at J, with 10 bases in the middle.

In DNA, the CDR3 is TGTGCCAGCAGATCCTTTAGTAGCGGGAGCACAGATACGCAGTATTTT. Translation: CASRSFSSGSTDTQYF. The chain carries TRBV6-6 and TRBJ2-3, with 7 bases that match TRBD2. Germline-derived CDR1 and CDR2 are MNHNY and SVGAGI (reference sequence). CDR3 size: 16 residues. V dropped 6 bases and J dropped 0; count of bases not matched to a gene: 9.

The CDR3 DNA reads as TGTGCCAGCAGCCCCGGGCTAGCGGGGGGAGAAGAGACCCAGTACTTC. Protein sequence: CASSPGLAGGEETQYF. This chain links TRBV4-2 with TRBJ2-5; 11 bases match TRBD2. This CDR3 spans 16 amino acids. The ends lost 4 bases at V and 3 bases at J; junction bases unmatched: 7. Germline V gene sequence: CDR1 LGHNA, CDR2 YNFKEQ.

In DNA, the CDR3 is TGTGCCAGCAGCGGTACAGGGGGCCAAGAGACCCAGTACTTC. Protein: CASSGTGGQETQYF. V is TRBV2 and J is TRBJ2-5, with 8 positions matching TRBD1. With V trimmed by 6 bases and J by 1 base, 4 bases remained unmatched. CDR1 and CDR2 (germline): SNHLY, FYNNEI. This CDR3 is built from 14 residues.